A selection of T cell receptor beta chains follows, all from one sample in a study of response to subunit inactivated influenza vaccine. TCRdb reanalysed the RT-PCR reads using MiXCR and keeps one entry per CDR3 protein. The sample records around 580,000 distinct CDR3 sequences, about 14% being singletons. The specimen was PBMCs from blood, collected roughly 12 days after vaccination. The receptors here all came from a man aged 50 to 60 who received an inactivated influenza vaccine. Each CDR3 is given with its conserved first and last residue. A D gene is named only where the DNA matches it firmly. Not every row has a clone size; where given, it reads once, few, many or a size class.

clone size	D gene	J gene	V gene	CDR3 protein	CDR3 DNA
many	-	TRBJ2-5	TRBV10-3	CAIANSQQETQYF	TGTGCCATCGCGAACAGCCAGCAAGAGACCCAGTACTTC
-	TRBD1	TRBJ2-7	TRBV7-9	CASSDGWDRVNEQYF	TGTGCCAGCAGCGACGGGTGGGACAGGGTAAACGAGCAGTACTTC
many	-	TRBJ2-1	TRBV29-1	CSVGPSYNEQFF	TGCAGCGTTGGTCCCTCCTACAATGAGCAGTTCTTC
many	-	TRBJ1-3	TRBV7-6	CASSLAREDTIYF	TGTGCCAGCAGCTTAGCGAGGGAGGACACCATATATTTT
few	-	TRBJ2-3	TRBV7-2	CASSPQGSGGKDTQYF	TGTGCCAGCAGCCCACAAGGATCCGGCGGGAAAGATACGCAGTATTTT
few	-	TRBJ2-1	TRBV5-1	CASSLRDGGSNEQFF	TGCGCCAGCAGCCTCCGGGACGGTGGCTCCAATGAGCAGTTCTTC
few	TRBD2	TRBJ2-7	TRBV7-2	CASSGSGRTYEQYF	TGTGCCAGCAGCGGAAGCGGGAGGACTTACGAGCAGTACTTC
-	TRBD1	TRBJ2-7	TRBV5-1	CASSKDRADEQYF	TGCGCCAGCAGCAAGGACAGGGCCGACGAGCAGTACTTC
few	-	TRBJ2-1	TRBV20-1	CSARDRMRNNEQFF	TGCAGTGCTAGAGATAGGATGAGAAACAATGAGCAGTTCTTC
few	-	TRBJ1-5	TRBV14	CASSQDQTSNQPQHF	TGTGCCAGCAGCCAAGATCAAACTAGCAATCAGCCCCAGCATTTT
few	TRBD2	TRBJ2-3	TRBV27	CASSVVAGVNTQYF	TGTGCCAGCAGTGTGGTAGCGGGAGTCAATACGCAGTATTTT
few	-	TRBJ1-1	TRBV6-5	CASSYFRSPEAFF	TGTGCCAGCAGTTACTTCAGAAGCCCTGAAGCTTTCTTT
many	TRBD1	TRBJ2-1	TRBV5-1	CASSLTGTGYNEQFF	TGCGCCAGCAGCTTAACCGGGACAGGGTACAATGAGCAGTTCTTC
-	-	TRBJ2-2	TRBV19	CASRLGTKNTGELFF	TGTGCCAGTAGATTGGGGACAAAGAACACCGGGGAGCTGTTTTTT
-	TRBD1	TRBJ1-1	TRBV18	CASSRDRGEAFF	TGTGCCAGCTCAAGGGACAGGGGAGAAGCTTTCTTT
few	-	TRBJ1-1	TRBV24-1	CATRGWGDTEAFF	TGTGCCACCAGAGGATGGGGGGACACTGAAGCTTTCTTT
-	TRBD2	TRBJ2-1	TRBV28	CASSLVAGGISSYNEQFF	TGTGCCAGCAGTTTAGTAGCGGGAGGGATTAGCTCCTACAATGAGCAGTTCTTC
few	TRBD1	TRBJ2-4	TRBV5-1	CASSVQGDLLAKNIQYF	TGCGCCAGCAGCGTCCAGGGGGACCTTCTAGCCAAAAACATTCAGTACTTC
few	-	TRBJ1-2	TRBV28	CASSWWDSAFGYTF	TGTGCCAGCAGTTGGTGGGACTCGGCGTTTGGCTACACCTTC
many	-	TRBJ2-7	TRBV10-3	CAISESARGREQYF	TGTGCCATCAGTGAGTCCGCGCGGGGGCGGGAGCAGTACTTC
-	-	TRBJ2-7	TRBV6-1	CASSKYIYSGSYEQYF	TGTGCCAGCAGTAAATACATTTACTCAGGGTCTTACGAGCAGTACTTC
few	-	TRBJ2-1	TRBV12-3/TRBV12-4	CASSFFGNEQFF	TGTGCCAGCAGTTTCTTCGGAAATGAGCAGTTCTTC
-	-	TRBJ2-7	TRBV30	CAWSVSRGEEQYF	TGTGCCTGGAGTGTGAGTCGGGGAGAAGAGCAGTACTTC
few	-	TRBJ2-1	TRBV24-1	CAASGPSRNEQFF	TGTGCCGCCTCGGGACCATCCCGGAATGAGCAGTTCTTC
-	-	TRBJ2-7	TRBV3-1	CASSQETARGRYEQYF	TGTGCCAGCAGCCAAGAAACCGCCCGAGGGCGGTACGAGCAGTACTTC
-	TRBD1	TRBJ2-1	TRBV6-5	CASSYSIQGAYNEQFF	TGTGCCAGCAGTTACTCGATCCAGGGGGCCTACAATGAGCAGTTCTTC
many	-	TRBJ1-1	TRBV9	CASSVGRTETEAFF	TGTGCCAGCAGCGTAGGTCGGACGGAAACTGAAGCTTTCTTT
-	TRBD1	TRBJ2-7	TRBV12-3/TRBV12-4	CASSETGTGSYEQYF	TGTGCCAGCAGTGAAACCGGGACAGGGTCCTACGAGCAGTACTTC
few	TRBD1	TRBJ2-4	TRBV7-9	CASSSGQGVGNIQYF	TGTGCCAGCAGCTCCGGACAGGGAGTGGGAAACATTCAGTACTTC
-	-	TRBJ2-3	TRBV5-1	CASSPGGLGTDTQYF	TGCGCCAGCAGCCCAGGAGGTCTGGGCACAGATACGCAGTATTTT
-	TRBD1	TRBJ1-2	TRBV12-3/TRBV12-4	CASIVRQGGYGYTF	TGTGCCAGCATCGTACGACAGGGAGGCTATGGCTACACCTTC
few	-	TRBJ2-5	TRBV18	CASSPLATETQYF	TGTGCCAGCTCACCATTAGCCACAGAGACCCAGTACTTC
many	-	TRBJ1-2	TRBV20-1	CSARAYGYTF	TGCAGTGCTAGAGCCTATGGCTACACCTTC
few	TRBD2	TRBJ2-3	TRBV4-3	CASSRTRLAGGPKLTDTQYF	TGCGCCAGCAGCCGAACACGACTAGCGGGGGGGCCAAAACTCACAGATACGCAGTATTTT
-	TRBD1	TRBJ1-5	TRBV2	CASSVRDRVNQPQHF	TGTGCCAGCAGTGTCCGGGACAGGGTGAATCAGCCCCAGCATTTT
many	-	TRBJ2-3	TRBV5-1	CASSLSGLTDTQYF	TGCGCCAGCAGCTTGTCGGGCCTGACAGATACGCAGTATTTT
-	-	TRBJ2-2	TRBV12-3/TRBV12-4	CASRRSTGELFF	TGTGCCAGCAGACGATCCACCGGGGAGCTGTTTTTT
-	-	TRBJ2-7	TRBV20-1	CSASVVDEQYF	TGCAGTGCTAGTGTAGTCGACGAGCAGTACTTC
-	-	TRBJ1-4	TRBV7-9	CASRLDPYAEKLFF	TGTGCCAGCAGACTTGACCCTTACGCTGAAAAACTGTTTTTT
few	-	TRBJ2-3	TRBV20-1	CSASGGITSTDTQYF	TGCAGTGCTAGCGGCGGTATCACTAGCACAGATACGCAGTATTTT
-	TRBD2	TRBJ2-2	TRBV6-1	CASSTGRVSGELFF	TGTGCCAGCAGCACTGGGAGGGTGAGCGGGGAGCTGTTTTTT
-	TRBD1	TRBJ1-2	TRBV6-4	CASRGTGAYGYTF	TGTGCCAGCAGAGGGACAGGGGCCTATGGCTACACCTTC
few	-	TRBJ1-1	TRBV5-5	CASSLAPLGMNTEAFF	TGTGCCAGCAGCTTGGCCCCCCTGGGAATGAACACTGAAGCTTTCTTT
-	-	TRBJ1-3	TRBV29-1	CSVGEPSGNTIYF	TGCAGCGTCGGGGAACCCTCTGGAAACACCATATATTTT
-	TRBD1	TRBJ1-4	TRBV4-2	CASSGHPGQGTEKLFF	TGTGCCAGCAGCGGACACCCGGGACAGGGAACTGAAAAACTGTTTTTT
-	TRBD2	TRBJ2-2	TRBV20-1	CSASSGREGGTGELFF	TGCAGTGCTAGCTCGGGGCGGGAGGGAGGCACCGGGGAGCTGTTTTTT
few	-	TRBJ2-2	TRBV2	CASSDPGDRTGELFF	TGTGCCAGCAGTGACCCTGGAGACAGGACCGGGGAGCTGTTTTTT
-	-	TRBJ1-1	TRBV7-9	CASSLGGRGAFF	TGTGCCAGCAGCTTGGGTGGAAGGGGGGCTTTCTTT
few	TRBD1	TRBJ2-1	TRBV4-3	CASSHNQGDFYNEQFF	TGCGCCAGCAGCCATAATCAGGGGGATTTCTACAATGAGCAGTTCTTC
few	-	TRBJ1-2	TRBV7-2	CASSLALRIRDPYGYTF	TGTGCCAGCAGCTTAGCCCTCCGCATTAGGGACCCCTATGGCTACACCTTC
-	-	TRBJ2-1	TRBV11-2	CASSPPNSNEQFF	TGTGCCAGCAGCCCACCAAACAGTAATGAGCAGTTCTTC
few	-	TRBJ1-2	TRBV7-2	CASSLAVWYGYTF	TGTGCCAGCAGCTTAGCCGTCTGGTATGGCTACACCTTC
-	-	TRBJ2-1	TRBV20-1	CSGRGASGLNNEQFF	TGCAGTGGCAGAGGGGCCAGCGGACTAAACAATGAGCAGTTCTTC
few	-	TRBJ2-3	TRBV6-1	CASSEAPSATDTQYF	TGTGCCAGCAGTGAAGCCCCTAGCGCCACAGATACGCAGTATTTT
many	-	TRBJ2-3	TRBV20-1	CSAPRGGADTQYF	TGCAGTGCTCCAAGGGGGGGCGCAGATACGCAGTATTTT
few	-	TRBJ1-4	TRBV2	CATPGYSVFF	TGTGCCACCCCAGGGTATTCGGTGTTTTTT
-	TRBD2	TRBJ2-6	TRBV20-1	CSAGGVSGANVLTF	TGCAGTGCGGGGGGGGTCTCTGGGGCCAACGTCCTGACTTTC
few	-	TRBJ1-1	TRBV7-2	CASSLDSPEAFF	TGTGCCAGCAGCTTAGATAGCCCTGAAGCTTTCTTT
few	TRBD1	TRBJ2-6	TRBV20-1	CSAGQGSSGANVLTF	TGCAGTGCCGGACAGGGGAGCTCTGGGGCCAACGTCCTGACTTTC